This T cell receptor beta chain is drawn from a study of neurological immune-mediated disorders. Study-wide results and limits: Patients with HTLV-1-associated myelopathy showed the most TCR clonal expansion. Those with multiple sclerosis showed the least, falling below healthy controls.

The authors made cDNA by 5'RACE with 10-nucleotide random UMIs. TCRdb itself ran the 5' RACE reads through MiXCR, one entry per CDR3 protein. Here the sample spans about 120,000 distinct CDR3 sequences, 3% to 3.5% being singletons. Germline values: CDR1 MGHDK, CDR2 SYGVNS. The CDR3 runs 16 residues. V was cut by 4 bases and J by 9 bases, with 22 bases left in between. The unsorted libraries had their origin in 2 million PBMCs stored at -80 C. This clonotype was seen many times. Its antigen is unknown. J is TRBJ2-1 and V is TRBV25-1; no definite D call. This receptor was identified in a woman aged 25-40 years with multiple sclerosis. The sample was PBMCs. The CDR3 loop is CASSAPGSENGGEQFF. The CDR3 DNA reads as TGTGCCAGCAGTGCCCCCGGATCCGAGAACGGCGGTGAGCAGTTCTTC. Together with reference TRBV25-1 and TRBJ2-1, the CDR3 gives the full variable domain: EADIYQTPRYLVIGTGKKITLECSQTMGHDKMYWYQQDPGMELHLIHYSYGVNSTEKGDLSSESTVSRIRTEHFPLTLESARPSHTSQYLCASSAPGSENGGEQFFGPGTRLTVL.